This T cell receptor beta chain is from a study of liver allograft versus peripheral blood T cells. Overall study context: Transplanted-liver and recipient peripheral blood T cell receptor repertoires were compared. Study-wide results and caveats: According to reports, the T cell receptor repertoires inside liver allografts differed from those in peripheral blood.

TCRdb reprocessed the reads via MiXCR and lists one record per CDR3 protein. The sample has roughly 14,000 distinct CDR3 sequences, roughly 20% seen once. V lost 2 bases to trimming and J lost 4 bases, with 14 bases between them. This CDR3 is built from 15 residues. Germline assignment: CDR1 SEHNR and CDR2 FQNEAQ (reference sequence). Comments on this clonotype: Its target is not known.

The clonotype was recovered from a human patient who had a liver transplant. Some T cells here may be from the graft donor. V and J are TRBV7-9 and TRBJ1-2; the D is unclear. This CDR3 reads CASSLSDTSSYGYTF. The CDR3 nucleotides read TGTGCCAGCAGCTTAAGCGACACTTCTTCCTATGGCTACACCTTC.